Listed here are 18 T cell receptor beta chains from one sample, sequenced in a study of T cells in Graves' hyperthyroidism and ophthalmopathy. TCR beta CDR3 regions were amplified from RNA transcripts. An initial round of RT-PCR targeting the TCR CDR3 relied on the HTBI primer set. TCRdb re-called the multiplex PCR reads with MiXCR, one entry per CDR3 protein. This table holds nearly 600,000 distinct CDR3 sequences, approximately 14% found once. The sequenced sample consisted of blood. These receptor sequences come from a woman in her late teens or twenties with Graves' ophthalmopathy.

This clonotype was seen only a few times. The rearrangement links TRBV7-9 to TRBJ1-4; D is possibly TRBD1 (5 bases). The V and J ends lost 5 bases and 10 bases respectively, with 23 bases between them. Per germline, CDR1 SEHNR and CDR2 FQNEAQ (reference sequence). There are 16 residues in the CDR3. CDR3 nucleotides: TGTGCCAGCAGCCAGACCGGCGGGGGAAGTGTTGTAAAACTGTTTTTT. Translating gives CASSQTGGGSVVKLFF.

This clonotype was found many times. CDR3 sequence (DNA): TGTGCCAGCAGCCAAGCACAGGGGGCTTATTCACCCCTCCACTTT. This codes for CASSQAQGAYSPLHF. The chain is built from TRBV3-1 and TRBJ1-6, with 9 bases lining up with TRBD1. Germline CDR1 and CDR2: LGHDT and YNNKEL (reference sequence). Trimming cost V 1 base and J 8 bases; bases outside gene matches: 3. This CDR3 contains 15 residues.

The sample holds many counts of this clonotype. V usage is TRBV10-3 and J usage is TRBJ2-5; D not certain. V lost 4 bases and J lost 4, with 7 bases in between. The germline V gene encodes CDR1 ENHRY and CDR2 SYGVKD. CDR3 length: 12 residues. CDR3 nucleotide sequence: TGTGCCATCAGTGCCGATCTAGAGACCCAGTACTTC. Translating it yields CAISADLETQYF.

This clonotype appeared many times. This chain joins TRBV19 and TRBJ2-2; D is unclear. The germline V gene has CDR1 LNHDA and CDR2 SQIVND (reference sequence). The CDR3 contains 13 residues. Trimming pared 7 bases from V and 4 bases from J, leaving 10 bases between. The CDR3 nucleotides are TGTGCCAGTACCGTATCGGGCACCGGGGAGCTGTTTTTT. This encodes CASTVSGTGELFF.

V is TRBV30 and J is TRBJ1-5, with TRBD1 identical over 9 bases. Per the germline V gene, CDR1 is GTSNPN and CDR2 is SVGIG (reference sequence). With 5 bases clipped from V and 5 bases from J, the junction kept 4 bases outside the gene matches. This CDR3 has 13 residues. CDR3 in DNA: TGTGCCTGGTCAACAGGGGGCTATCAGCCCCAGCATTTT. Protein product: CAWSTGGYQPQHF.

The gene calls are TRBV29-1 and TRBJ1-1, with 7 bases identical to TRBD1. This CDR3 spans 11 amino acids. CDR1 is SQVTM, CDR2 ANQGSEA, per germline. The CDR3 reads CSAQGGSEAFF. The DNA for the CDR3 is TGCAGTGCTCAGGGGGGCAGTGAAGCTTTCTTT. The full variable domain, its missing parts supplied by reference TRBV29-1 and TRBJ1-1, is SAVISQKPSRDICQRGTSLTIQCQVDSQVTMMFWYRQQPGQSLTLIATANQGSEATYESGFVIDKFPISRPNLTFSTLTVSNMSPEDSSIYLCSAQGGSEAFFGQGTRLTVV.

The table lists this clonotype with many counts. The chain employs TRBV27 and TRBJ2-7; 11 nucleotides align to TRBD2. The CDR3 sequence is 13 residues long. From germline, CDR1 is MNHEY and CDR2 SMNVEV (reference sequence). The J segment lost 7 bases and the V segment lost 4 bases, leaving 3 bases of the junction unmatched. CDR3 amino acids: CASSSRTSGEQYF. The CDR3 nucleotides read TGTGCCAGCAGTTCCCGGACTAGCGGGGAGCAGTACTTC.

This clonotype has ten or more counts. The gene calls are TRBV20-1 and TRBJ2-7; 9 positions match TRBD2. With V trimmed by 4 bases and J by 6 bases, 16 bases remained unmatched. Germline values: CDR1 DFQATT, CDR2 SNEGSKA (reference sequence). The CDR3 sequence is 16 residues long. CDR3 in amino acids: CSATNTLAGENGEQYF. Written as DNA, the CDR3 is TGCAGTGCTACCAATACATTAGCGGGAGAAAATGGCGAGCAGTACTTC.

This clonotype was seen many times. V is TRBV12-3 or TRBV12-4 and J is TRBJ2-1; 8 nucleotides line up with TRBD2. The V segment lost 8 bases and the J segment 10 bases; nucleotides outside the gene matches: 7. This CDR3 is built from 12 residues. CDR3 residues: CASRPLAGEQFF. CDR3 nucleotide sequence: TGTGCCAGCCGCCCGTTAGCGGGGGAGCAGTTCTTC.

This clonotype was found a few times. The chain recombines TRBV19 with TRBJ1-5, with a weak D call TRBD1 (6 bases). The length of the CDR3 is 15 residues. The V gene lost 3 bases and the J gene lost 7 bases, with 16 bases spanning the gap. The germline gives CDR1 LNHDA, CDR2 SQIVND (reference sequence). The CDR3 sequence: CASSIGSAGAQPQHF. Here the CDR3 DNA reads TGTGCCAGTAGTATTGGGAGCGCGGGGGCCCAGCCCCAGCATTTT. The full variable domain, completed using reference TRBV19 and TRBJ1-5, is DGGITQSPKYLFRKEGQNVTLSCEQNLNHDAMYWYRQDPGQGLRLIYYSQIVNDFQKGDIAEGYSVSREKKESFPLTVTSAQKNPTAFYLCASSIGSAGAQPQHFGDGTRLSIL.

The chain links TRBV15 to TRBJ2-2; no definite D call. The CDR3 loop spans 16 amino acids. V shed 1 base and J shed 4 bases, with 13 bases lying between them. Germline CDR1 and CDR2: LNHNV and YYDKDF (reference sequence). The CDR3 sequence: CATSRVGWQLTGELFF. The DNA for the CDR3 is TGTGCCACCAGCAGAGTGGGTTGGCAGCTCACCGGGGAGCTGTTTTTT.

The chain has TRBV18 and TRBJ2-7, with D possibly being TRBD2 (7 bases). Germline-derived CDR1 and CDR2 are KGHSH and LQKENI. With 3 bases removed from V and 4 bases from J, the gap between germline ends came to 16 bases. The length of the CDR3 is 15 residues. This CDR3 is CASSPGGPDSYEQYF. CDR3 DNA: TGTGCCAGCTCACCGGGGGGGCCCGATAGTTACGAGCAGTACTTC.

This clonotype was picked up many times. V gene TRBV30 combines with J gene TRBJ1-1; 7 positions agree with TRBD1. CDR1 GTSNPN and CDR2 SVGIG come from the germline V gene (reference sequence). This CDR3 contains 13 residues. With V trimmed by 0 bases and J by 8 bases, 6 bases remained unmatched. DNA for the CDR3: TGTGCCTGGAGTGTACAGGGGAACGCCGAAGCTTTCTTT. Its translation is CAWSVQGNAEAFF.

The table lists this clonotype with many counts. The chain is built from TRBV5-6 and TRBJ2-3, with 8 bases lining up with TRBD1. This CDR3 is 15 amino acids long. The ends lost 4 bases at V and 0 bases at J; junction bases unmatched: 4. CDR1 and CDR2 from the germline V gene are SGHDT and YYEEEE. In nucleotides, the CDR3 is TGTGCCAGCAGCCAGGGGGCGGGAAGCACAGATACGCAGTATTTT. This gives the protein CASSQGAGSTDTQYF.

The table lists this clonotype with many counts. The V call is TRBV12-5, the J call TRBJ2-7; 8 nucleotides match TRBD2. This CDR3 contains 11 residues. V was pared by 9 bases and J by 5 bases, with 3 bases of the junction left unmatched. Per the germline V gene, CDR1 is LGHNT and CDR2 is FRNRAP. In nucleotides, the CDR3 is TGTGCTAGAAGAGCGGGAGACGAGCAGTACTTC. This codes for CARRAGDEQYF.

This clonotype occurred many times. The chain carries TRBV5-5 and TRBJ2-7; tentatively, D is TRBD2 (5 bases). Germline loops: CDR1 SGHKS, CDR2 YYEKEE (reference sequence). The CDR3 is 16 amino acids. Trimming stripped 0 bases from V and 1 base from J, with 14 bases between. The CDR3 here is CASSLVGTGISYEQYF. The CDR3 DNA sequence: TGTGCCAGCAGCTTGGTGGGTACGGGGATATCCTACGAGCAGTACTTC.

The J gene is TRBJ2-6, the V gene TRBV5-8; D gene uncertain. Between the trimmed V and J ends, which lost 0 bases and 5 bases, there was a span of 9 bases. This CDR3 region has 15 residues. Per the germline V gene, CDR1 is SGHTS and CDR2 is YDEGEE. In DNA form, the CDR3 reads TGTGCCAGCAGCTTGGGGCTGGACCGGGCCAACGTCCTGACTTTC. As protein: CASSLGLDRANVLTF.

At least ten counts were recorded for this clonotype. This chain joins TRBV12-3 or TRBV12-4 and TRBJ2-3; no reliable D call. This CDR3 comprises 14 residues. V was clipped by 3 bases and J by 2 bases, with 9 bases between them. CDR3 region: CASSLVGNTDTQYF. DNA of the CDR3: TGTGCCAGCAGTTTGGTAGGAAACACAGATACGCAGTATTTT.